The rows below give T cell receptor beta chains drawn from one sample of a study of blood T cells in healthy people across ages. TCRdb passed the 5' RACE reads through MiXCR, listing each CDR3 protein once. The table records about 800,000 distinct CDR3 sequences, 55% to 75% of them present only once. Sequencing was carried out using blood. These receptors came from a young man in good health. Both conserved end residues are part of each CDR3. The D gene is left open where the match is weak. Expanded clones are given a class, and other clones once, few, many or no size at all.

j_call v_call clone_size d_call cdr3_nt cdr3_aa
TRBJ2-1 TRBV3-1 few TRBD2 TGTGCCAGCAGCCAAGAAGCGGGAGCTCATCATGAGCAGTTCTTC CASSQEAGAHHEQFF
TRBJ2-1 TRBV20-1 . TRBD2 TGCAGTGCTAGAGATCACTCTAGCGGGGGATATGAGCAGTTCTTC CSARDHSSGGYEQFF
TRBJ1-5 TRBV4-3 . . TGCGCCAGCAGGCAAGTGGGTGACATTTATCAGTCCCAGCATTTT CASRQVGDIYQSQHF
TRBJ2-7 TRBV28 . TRBD1 TGTGCCAGCCACTCGCCGGGACAGGGAGACTACGAGCAGTACTTC CASHSPGQGDYEQYF
TRBJ2-7 TRBV11-1 . . TGTGCCAGCAGCTCTTCGGCCACCGGAAAGCAGTACTTC CASSSSATGKQYF
TRBJ2-1 TRBV29-1 once . TGCAGCGTGGACGGGGGAACCTACAATGAGCAGTTCTTC CSVDGGTYNEQFF
TRBJ2-7 TRBV7-8 few . TGTGCCAGCAGCCCTACACCCAGGAGCTCCTACGAGCAGTACTTC CASSPTPRSSYEQYF
TRBJ2-5 TRBV2 few TRBD1 TGTGCCAGCAGGGACACAGGGGGCGGGGAGCAGTACTTC CASRDTGGGEQYF
TRBJ2-7 TRBV3-1 . TRBD1 TGTGCCAGCAGCTTAAGGACAGGGCAATCCTACGAGCAGTACTTC CASSLRTGQSYEQYF
TRBJ2-5 TRBV11-2 many . TGTGCCAGCCAGTACTCCGGGGGACTCCAAGAGACCCAGTACTTC CASQYSGGLQETQYF
TRBJ2-1 TRBV7-6 . TRBD2 TGTGCCAGCGGGACTAGCGGGAGGGCTGAGCAGTTCTTC CASGTSGRAEQFF
TRBJ2-3 TRBV29-1 . . TGCAGCGTTGAAGATCAAGCGCAGGGAGCGCGGTATTTT CSVEDQAQGARYF
TRBJ2-7 TRBV4-3 . TRBD2 TGCGCCAGCAGCCAAGAAGGGAGGGGTTGGTACGAGCAGTACTTC CASSQEGRGWYEQYF
TRBJ2-3 TRBV27 . . TGTGCCAGCAAGCTAATGGGCACAGATACGCAGTATTTT CASKLMGTDTQYF
TRBJ2-3 TRBV20-1 few TRBD2 TGCAGTGCTACACGGGAGGGCACTAGCACAGATACGCAGTATTTT CSATREGTSTDTQYF
TRBJ1-2 TRBV28 . . TGTGCCAGCACCGCAAGTCAGGGTGCCTATGGCTACACCTTC CASTASQGAYGYTF
TRBJ2-5 TRBV25-1 . . TGTGCCATCAAGAACGGGGAGACCCAGTACTTC CAIKNGETQYF
TRBJ2-7 TRBV4-2 . TRBD2 TGTGCCAGCAGCTGGGGACTAGCGGGGGAGTACGAGCAGTACTTC CASSWGLAGEYEQYF
TRBJ2-7 TRBV12-5 once . TGTGCTAGTGGTTTGTCGCCAGCCCAGTACAATGAGCAGTACTTC CASGLSPAQYNEQYF
TRBJ2-5 TRBV7-2 . TRBD2 TGTGCCAGCAGCTCCAACCCAGGCGGGAGGCATGAGCAGTACTTC CASSSNPGGRHEQYF
TRBJ2-1 TRBV14 few . TGTGCCAGCAGCGCAGACAGTTACCCAGTTGATGAGCAGTTCTTC CASSADSYPVDEQFF
TRBJ2-7 TRBV21-1 . . TGTGCCAGCAGCAAAGCGCTAGCCGCGAGTTGGTATGAGCAGTACTTC CASSKALAASWYEQYF
TRBJ1-1 TRBV7-2 . . TGTGCCAGCAGCTCCGGCATCCGGAAAGCTTTCTTT CASSSGIRKAFF
TRBJ2-3 TRBV11-2 . TRBD2 TGTGCCAGCAGCTTCGGGACTAGTAACACAGATACGCAGTATTTT CASSFGTSNTDTQYF
TRBJ1-2 TRBV9 . . TGTGCCAGCAGCGATATAGGTAGGATTAACTATGGCTACACCTTC CASSDIGRINYGYTF
TRBJ2-4 TRBV6-1 once . TGTGCCAGCAGTGCACCAAACCTTGGGGAGCAGTACTTC CASSAPNLGEQYF
TRBJ2-1 TRBV6-1 few . TGTGCCAGCAGTGAATCATCGAGGGGACATACCTTCAATGAGCAGTTCTTC CASSESSRGHTFNEQFF
TRBJ2-7 TRBV20-1 . TRBD2 TGCAGTGCTAGAGATCCGGGAGGCCGTGCGTACGAGCAGTACTTC CSARDPGGRAYEQYF
TRBJ2-7 TRBV29-1 few . TGCAGCGTTGAGATGACCTACGAGCAGTACTTC CSVEMTYEQYF
TRBJ2-1 TRBV5-1 . . TGCGCCAGCAGCTTGGAGGGGGGGGACAGAAGGAATGAGCAGTTCTTC CASSLEGGDRRNEQFF
TRBJ2-4 TRBV20-1 few . TGCAGTGCTAGGGGTGGGGCCAAAAACATTCAGTACTTC CSARGGAKNIQYF
TRBJ2-7 TRBV29-1 . . TGCAGTGTGCTCGGGGCGGGCCGGAGCTCCTACGAGCAGTACTTC CSVLGAGRSSYEQYF
TRBJ2-7 TRBV12-3/TRBV12-4 few . TGTGCCAGCAGTTTAGTCGGAGGTAACTCCTACGAGCAGTACTTC CASSLVGGNSYEQYF
TRBJ2-5 TRBV7-2 few . TGTGCCAGCAGCTTAGGGGGCGAAAGAGAGACCCAGTACTTC CASSLGGERETQYF
TRBJ1-1 TRBV20-1 . . TGCAGTGCTAGAGATATAGCATGGGGCGGAGAAGCTTTCTTT CSARDIAWGGEAFF
TRBJ2-1 TRBV28 . . TGTGCCAGCAAAAAGAGGGGGCGGGAGAAGAGGGGGAATGAGCAGTTCTTC CASKKRGREKRGNEQFF
TRBJ2-1 TRBV2 few . TGTGCCAGCGAACTGGCAGGGCGTCGACTTGATGAGCAGTTCTTC CASELAGRRLDEQFF
TRBJ2-5 TRBV11-2 . TRBD2 TGTGCCAGCAGCTTATCTAGCGGGAGGACCGTTGAGACCCAGTACTTC CASSLSSGRTVETQYF
TRBJ2-7 TRBV7-6 few . TGTGCCAGCAGCCAGACACCCGACTCCTACGAGCAGTACTTC CASSQTPDSYEQYF
TRBJ2-4 TRBV6-2/TRBV6-3 . . TGTGCCAGCAGGCCTACCGCCAGGGTCAAAAACATTCAGTACTTC CASRPTARVKNIQYF
TRBJ2-3 TRBV7-9 many TRBD2 TGTGCCAGCAGCCCCCGCCGGGAGGGGACGCAGTATTTT CASSPRREGTQYF
TRBJ2-7 TRBV7-2 few TRBD2 TGTGCCAGCAGCTCCCAACCGCAGCGGGAGTACGAGCAGTACTTC CASSSQPQREYEQYF
TRBJ2-3 TRBV10-3 . TRBD2 TGTGCCGTCAGTGAGAGAGCGGGGGCAGATACGCAGTATTTT CAVSERAGADTQYF
TRBJ2-3 TRBV7-3 . TRBD2 TGTGCCAGCAGCTTAGAGGCTAGCGGGAGTATCGCAGATACGCAGTATTTT CASSLEASGSIADTQYF
TRBJ2-7 TRBV20-1 few . TGCAGTGCCGCGGCCGTCTACGAGCAGTACTTC CSAAAVYEQYF
TRBJ2-1 TRBV25-1 once . TGTGCCAGCAGCGACACGGACGAGTGGGACAATGAGCAGTTCTTC CASSDTDEWDNEQFF
TRBJ2-7 TRBV20-1 . . TGCAGTGCTAGAGATTTGGGCGGAGCTACCTACGAGCAGTACTTC CSARDLGGATYEQYF
TRBJ1-2 TRBV28 many . TGTGCCAGCAGCCTAATCAGCCAGAACTATGGCTACACCTTC CASSLISQNYGYTF
TRBJ2-7 TRBV20-1 . TRBD1 TGCAGCCTGGACAGGGGGCATTACGAGCAGTACTTC CSLDRGHYEQYF